This TCR beta chain was sequenced in a study of radiation and T cells in renal cell carcinoma. Trimming stripped 4 bases from V and 5 bases from J, with 9 bases between. Germline V gives CDR1 MGHRA, CDR2 YSYEKL. The CDR3 extends over 14 amino acids. Repertoires were generated with immunoSEQ multiplex PCR, while TCRdb's copy carries only in-frame clones and drops some. The table records 150,000 to 200,000 clones, around 90% of them present only once. This clone has more than one count but fewer than ten. Its antigen is unknown. Overall study results and limits: No pretreatment tumor biopsies were available for baseline clonotypes.

Time point noted: blood 4 weeks post-SBRT, at nephrectomy. The treatment was: 15 Gy SBRT to primary tumor, nephrectomy 4 weeks later. Nephrectomy followed 15 Gy stereotactic body radiation by 4 weeks. The receptor comes from a woman aged 45-59 years with renal cell carcinoma. V gene TRBV4-1 combines with J gene TRBJ1-6; D uncertain. This sample comprised blood, obtained from a patient whose treatment included radiotherapy and nephrectomy. CDR3 protein: CASSLPGDNSPLHF. The CDR3 DNA sequence: TGCGCCAGCAGCCTCCCTGGGGATAATTCACCCCTCCACTTT.